One and the same sample provided the 7 T cell receptor beta chains below, sequenced in a study of T cells in Graves' hyperthyroidism and ophthalmopathy. Authors of the study amplified TCR beta CDR3 regions from RNA transcripts. The HTBI primer set was used in a first-round RT-PCR of the TCR CDR3. TCRdb used MiXCR to reprocess the multiplex PCR reads, holding one entry per CDR3 protein. The sample holds about 98,000 distinct CDR3 sequences; roughly 40% are singletons and the top ten take 10%. Sample: peripheral blood or thyroid tissue (not recorded which). The source is a woman aged 30 to 39 with Graves' hyperthyroidism.

This clonotype was seen many times. The chain combines TRBV6-5 with TRBJ2-7, with D possibly being TRBD2 (7 bases). V was trimmed by 6 bases and J by 1 base, leaving 22 bases between them. The CDR3 has 17 residues. Germline CDR1 and CDR2: MNHEY and SVGAGI. The CDR3 here is CASRRQGRSSGSYEQYF. CDR3 bases: TGTGCCAGCAGACGTCAGGGGAGGTCTAGCGGATCCTACGAGCAGTACTTC.

This clonotype has ten or more counts. V is TRBV9 and J is TRBJ2-2; 8 bases agree with TRBD2. The CDR3 totals 15 residues. V shed 3 bases and J 3 bases; nucleotides not matched to a gene: 4. The germline V gene has CDR1 SGDLS and CDR2 YYNGEE. CDR3 bases: TGTGCCAGCAGCGCGACTAGCGCCTACACCGGGGAGCTGTTTTTT. Its protein is CASSATSAYTGELFF. The variable domain in full, with the rest retrieved from reference TRBV9 and TRBJ2-2, is DSGVTQTPKHLITATGQRVTLRCSPRSGDLSVYWYQQSLDQGLQFLIQYYNGEERAKGNILERFSAQQFPDLHSELNLSSLELGDSALYFCASSATSAYTGELFFGEGSRLTVL.

The V and J genes are TRBV7-2 and TRBJ1-2; the match to TRBD1 covers 8 bases. The CDR3 is 14 amino acids. After removal of 6 bases from V and 5 bases from J, the junction contained 8 bases not matched to a gene. Germline V gene sequence: CDR1 SGHTA, CDR2 FQGNSA. This CDR3 reads CASSFSWTGYGYTF. DNA of the CDR3: TGTGCCAGCAGTTTCTCCTGGACAGGGTATGGCTACACCTTC.

The rearrangement links TRBV10-3 to TRBJ2-5, with TRBD2 matching 7 bases. CDR3 length: 15 residues. Germline trimming cut 8 bases from V and 4 bases from J; bases unmatched to any gene: 13. CDR1 ENHRY and CDR2 SYGVKD come from the germline V gene. In nucleotides, the CDR3 is TGTGCCATCGGTCAAGGACTAGAGGTTGGAGAGACCCAGTACTTC. Its protein is CAIGQGLEVGETQYF.

This clonotype occurred many times. J is TRBJ1-3 and V is TRBV2; D is uncertain. The germline V gene encodes CDR1 SNHLY and CDR2 FYNNEI. This CDR3 comprises 14 residues. The germline V and J ends were trimmed by 6 bases and 0 bases, with 9 bases remaining between them. Here the CDR3 reads CASRLEGSGNTIYF. The CDR3 DNA reads as TGTGCCAGCAGGCTGGAGGGCTCTGGAAACACCATATATTTT.

The V gene is TRBV2, the J gene TRBJ2-5, with 9 bases that match TRBD1. Germline trimming cut 5 bases from V and 4 bases from J; bases unmatched to any gene: 8. Germline V gene data show CDR1 as SNHLY and CDR2 as FYNNEI. This CDR3 comprises 15 residues. CDR3 sequence reads: CASSSNRGRTETQYF. CDR3 bases: TGTGCCAGCAGTTCCAACAGGGGGCGGACAGAGACCCAGTACTTC. Combining the CDR3 with reference TRBV2 and TRBJ2-5 gives the whole variable domain EPEVTQTPSHQVTQMGQEVILRCVPISNHLYFYWYRQILGQKVEFLVSFYNNEISEKSEIFDDQFSVERPDGSNFTLKIRSTKLEDSAMYFCASSSNRGRTETQYFGPGTRLLVL.

This clonotype is labeled as medium-sized. The chain has TRBV9 and TRBJ1-6, with D perhaps TRBD1 (5 bases). This CDR3 is 15 amino acids long. Germline loops: CDR1 SGDLS, CDR2 YYNGEE. V lost 0 bases and J 8 bases, leaving 12 bases between the germline ends. In DNA form, the CDR3 reads TGTGCCAGCAGCGTAGCCCCAGGGACGGATTCACCCCTCCACTTT. Translation gives CASSVAPGTDSPLHF.